A selection of T cell receptor beta chains follows, all from one sample in a study of blood T cell repertoires in COVID-19. The repertoire was sequenced with immunoSEQ multiplex PCR; TCRdb's copy has only in-frame clones and lacks some. The sample lists approximately 110,000 clones, more than 70% occurring once. Material for sequencing was peripheral blood. These TCRs come from a human donor in a cohort sampled during active COVID-19. Both conserved end residues are part of each CDR3. The D gene is left open where the match is weak. Only some rows state a clone size, as once, few, many or a class for expanded clones.

v_gene: TRBV9
j_gene: TRBJ2-1
abundance: NA
d_gene: NA
CDR3aa: CASSVFTEANEQFF
CDR3nt: TGTGCCAGCAGCGTATTTACCGAGGCCAATGAGCAGTTCTTC

v_gene: TRBV10-1
j_gene: TRBJ2-5
abundance: NA
d_gene: TRBD2
CDR3aa: CASSVGSGKETQYF
CDR3nt: TGCGCCAGCAGTGTGGGCAGCGGGAAAGAGACCCAGTACTTC

v_gene: TRBV6-2/TRBV6-3
j_gene: TRBJ2-1
abundance: NA
d_gene: TRBD2
CDR3aa: CASSSLTSLSYNEQFF
CDR3nt: TGTGCCAGCAGTTCTTTGACTAGCCTTTCATACAATGAGCAGTTCTTC

v_gene: TRBV30
j_gene: TRBJ1-5
abundance: few
d_gene: NA
CDR3aa: CAWSRGVHNQPQHF
CDR3nt: TGTGCCTGGAGTCGGGGGGTCCACAATCAGCCCCAGCATTTT

v_gene: TRBV19
j_gene: TRBJ1-5
abundance: NA
d_gene: TRBD1
CDR3aa: CASSRGTESGNQPQHF
CDR3nt: TGTGCCAGTAGTCGGGGGACAGAGAGCGGCAATCAGCCCCAGCATTTT

v_gene: TRBV12-5
j_gene: TRBJ2-5
abundance: few
d_gene: TRBD2
CDR3aa: CASGLRSTSGRETQYF
CDR3nt: TGTGCTAGTGGTTTGAGATCGACTAGCGGGAGGGAGACCCAGTACTTC

v_gene: TRBV2
j_gene: TRBJ1-6
abundance: few
d_gene: NA
CDR3aa: CASSEQGPEANSPLHF
CDR3nt: TGTGCCAGCAGTGAACAGGGCCCCGAGGCGAATTCACCCCTCCACTTT

v_gene: TRBV12-3/TRBV12-4
j_gene: TRBJ2-1
abundance: NA
d_gene: NA
CDR3aa: CASSQYNEQFF
CDR3nt: TGTGCCAGCAGTCAGTACAATGAGCAGTTCTTC

v_gene: TRBV28
j_gene: TRBJ2-1
abundance: NA
d_gene: TRBD2
CDR3aa: CASSLRAGDMDEQFF
CDR3nt: TGTGCCAGCAGTTTAAGGGCGGGAGATATGGATGAGCAGTTCTTC

v_gene: TRBV27
j_gene: TRBJ2-1
abundance: NA
d_gene: NA
CDR3aa: CASRRIIDNEQFF
CDR3nt: TGTGCCAGCAGGCGAATCATTGACAATGAGCAGTTCTTC

v_gene: TRBV5-1
j_gene: TRBJ1-4
abundance: NA
d_gene: TRBD1
CDR3aa: CASSLWFGPSTGGNPGNEKLFF
CDR3nt: TGCGCCAGCAGCTTGTGGTTCGGTCCGAGTACAGGGGGAAATCCTGGTAATGAAAAACTGTTTTTT

v_gene: TRBV6-5
j_gene: TRBJ1-3
abundance: NA
d_gene: NA
CDR3aa: CASRNTPGNTIYF
CDR3nt: TGTGCCAGCAGGAATACTCCTGGAAACACCATATATTTT

v_gene: TRBV5-1
j_gene: TRBJ1-1
abundance: NA
d_gene: NA
CDR3aa: CASSLGHFNTEAFF
CDR3nt: TGCGCCAGCAGCTTGGGACATTTCAACACTGAAGCTTTCTTT

v_gene: TRBV4-1
j_gene: TRBJ2-4
abundance: once
d_gene: NA
CDR3aa: CASSQGRVAGAKNIQYF
CDR3nt: TGCGCCAGCAGCCAAGGGCGAGTCGCGGGAGCCAAAAACATTCAGTACTTC

v_gene: TRBV3-1/TRBV3-2
j_gene: TRBJ1-4
abundance: NA
d_gene: NA
CDR3aa: CASSPSSGDEKLFF
CDR3nt: TGTGCCAGCAGCCCTTCCTCGGGGGACGAAAAACTGTTTTTT

v_gene: TRBV7-8
j_gene: TRBJ2-7
abundance: NA
d_gene: NA
CDR3aa: CASSLASGTPYEQYF
CDR3nt: TGTGCCAGCAGCTTAGCGAGTGGGACACCCTACGAGCAGTACTTC

v_gene: TRBV7-2
j_gene: TRBJ1-1
abundance: few
d_gene: NA
CDR3aa: CASSRPPTANTEAFF
CDR3nt: TGTGCCAGCAGCCGCCCCCCGACAGCTAACACTGAAGCTTTCTTT

v_gene: TRBV5-4
j_gene: TRBJ1-5
abundance: NA
d_gene: NA
CDR3aa: CASSFSVGVPSNQPQHF
CDR3nt: TGTGCCAGCAGCTTTTCAGTCGGGGTCCCCTCCAATCAGCCCCAGCATTTT

v_gene: TRBV18
j_gene: TRBJ2-5
abundance: NA
d_gene: NA
CDR3aa: CASSPQRGGETQYF
CDR3nt: TGTGCCAGCTCACCACAAAGGGGGGGCGAGACCCAGTACTTC

v_gene: TRBV2
j_gene: TRBJ2-5
abundance: NA
d_gene: TRBD2
CDR3aa: CATSVGLAGQETQYF
CDR3nt: TGTGCCACCTCCGTTGGGCTAGCGGGGCAAGAGACCCAGTACTTC

v_gene: TRBV7-9
j_gene: TRBJ1-4
abundance: NA
d_gene: TRBD1
CDR3aa: CASSLGQPNEKLFF
CDR3nt: TGTGCCAGCAGCTTGGGACAGCCTAATGAAAAACTGTTTTTT

v_gene: TRBV5-1
j_gene: TRBJ1-2
abundance: NA
d_gene: TRBD1
CDR3aa: CASSLTGQGYGYTF
CDR3nt: TGCGCCAGCAGCCTTACCGGACAGGGCTATGGCTACACCTTC

v_gene: TRBV4-2
j_gene: TRBJ1-6
abundance: NA
d_gene: NA
CDR3aa: CASSQEGQGVYSPLHF
CDR3nt: TGTGCCAGCAGCCAAGAGGGGCAGGGTGTGTATTCACCCCTCCACTTT

v_gene: TRBV7-2
j_gene: TRBJ2-7
abundance: NA
d_gene: NA
CDR3aa: CASSLARYEQYF
CDR3nt: TGTGCCAGCAGCTTAGCCCGCTACGAGCAGTACTTC

v_gene: TRBV19
j_gene: TRBJ1-5
abundance: NA
d_gene: NA
CDR3aa: CASGQLGRGGNQPQHF
CDR3nt: TGTGCCAGTGGGCAGCTGGGGAGGGGGGGCAATCAGCCCCAGCATTTT

v_gene: TRBV7-8
j_gene: TRBJ1-1
abundance: NA
d_gene: NA
CDR3aa: CASSIGQLLLNTEAFF
CDR3nt: TGTGCCAGCAGCATCGGACAGCTATTGTTGAACACTGAAGCTTTCTTT

v_gene: TRBV11-3
j_gene: TRBJ2-1
abundance: NA
d_gene: TRBD2
CDR3aa: CASSLAGGARTSVYNEQFF
CDR3nt: TGTGCCAGCAGCTTAGCGGGCGGCGCGAGGACTAGCGTCTACAATGAGCAGTTCTTC

v_gene: TRBV29-1
j_gene: TRBJ2-1
abundance: NA
d_gene: NA
CDR3aa: CSVESRVSLDEQFF
CDR3nt: TGCAGCGTTGAAAGCAGGGTTTCTTTGGATGAGCAGTTCTTC

v_gene: TRBV10-2
j_gene: TRBJ2-3
abundance: NA
d_gene: NA
CDR3aa: CASSETGADTQYF
CDR3nt: TGCGCCAGCAGTGAGACGGGAGCAGATACGCAGTATTTT

v_gene: TRBV5-4
j_gene: TRBJ2-1
abundance: few
d_gene: NA
CDR3aa: CASSLSGSEQFF
CDR3nt: TGTGCCAGCAGCTTGTCCGGGAGTGAGCAGTTCTTC

v_gene: TRBV24-1
j_gene: TRBJ2-3
abundance: NA
d_gene: NA
CDR3aa: CATSAGESSTDTQYF
CDR3nt: TGTGCCACCAGCGCAGGTGAGAGCTCCACAGATACGCAGTATTTT

v_gene: TRBV28
j_gene: TRBJ1-6
abundance: NA
d_gene: NA
CDR3aa: CASSLSQTPLHF
CDR3nt: TGTGCCAGCAGTTTATCGCAGACACCCCTCCACTTT

v_gene: TRBV5-5
j_gene: TRBJ2-7
abundance: NA
d_gene: NA
CDR3aa: CASSLVSDEQYF
CDR3nt: TGTGCCAGCAGCTTGGTGAGTGACGAGCAGTACTTC

v_gene: TRBV18
j_gene: TRBJ1-2
abundance: NA
d_gene: NA
CDR3aa: CASSRDIPVAGYTF
CDR3nt: TGTGCCAGCTCACGAGATATCCCGGTTGCTGGCTACACCTTC

v_gene: TRBV10-3
j_gene: TRBJ1-1
abundance: NA
d_gene: NA
CDR3aa: CAIRAQDTEAFF
CDR3nt: TGTGCCATCCGAGCCCAAGACACTGAAGCTTTCTTT

v_gene: TRBV30
j_gene: TRBJ1-5
abundance: NA
d_gene: NA
CDR3aa: CAWSALSNQPQHF
CDR3nt: TGTGCCTGGAGTGCCCTTTCCAATCAGCCCCAGCATTTT

v_gene: TRBV5-1
j_gene: TRBJ1-3
abundance: few
d_gene: NA
CDR3aa: CASSLVTASGNTIYF
CDR3nt: TGCGCCAGCAGCTTGGTAACAGCCTCTGGAAACACCATATATTTT

v_gene: TRBV30
j_gene: TRBJ2-7
abundance: NA
d_gene: NA
CDR3aa: CAWMGGGPYEQYF
CDR3nt: TGTGCCTGGATGGGGGGGGGCCCCTACGAGCAGTACTTC

v_gene: TRBV9
j_gene: TRBJ1-3
abundance: few
d_gene: NA
CDR3aa: CASSKRVGRSSGNTIYF
CDR3nt: TGTGCCAGCAGCAAGAGGGTGGGTAGAAGCTCTGGAAACACCATATATTTT

v_gene: TRBV10-3
j_gene: TRBJ2-1
abundance: NA
d_gene: NA
CDR3aa: CAISTGIGARRPSNEQFF
CDR3nt: TGTGCCATCAGCACAGGGATTGGAGCCCGAAGGCCCTCCAATGAGCAGTTCTTC

v_gene: TRBV7-9
j_gene: TRBJ1-5
abundance: few
d_gene: NA
CDR3aa: CASSLGGDQPQHF
CDR3nt: TGTGCCAGCAGCTTAGGGGGAGATCAGCCCCAGCATTTT

v_gene: TRBV6-2/TRBV6-3
j_gene: TRBJ1-5
abundance: NA
d_gene: NA
CDR3aa: CASSFLSGENQPQHF
CDR3nt: TGTGCCAGCAGTTTCCTCAGCGGGGAGAATCAGCCCCAGCATTTT

v_gene: TRBV18
j_gene: TRBJ1-2
abundance: NA
d_gene: NA
CDR3aa: CASSPLDGIENYTF
CDR3nt: TGTGCCAGCTCACCATTAGACGGGATCGAGAACTACACCTTC

v_gene: TRBV19
j_gene: TRBJ1-5
abundance: NA
d_gene: NA
CDR3aa: CASSISRTVSNQPQHF
CDR3nt: TGTGCCAGTAGTATAAGCCGGACAGTTAGCAATCAGCCCCAGCATTTT

v_gene: TRBV5-1
j_gene: TRBJ2-5
abundance: NA
d_gene: TRBD2
CDR3aa: CASRQAGIIPPQETQYF
CDR3nt: TGCGCCAGCAGGCAAGCGGGAATCATCCCGCCACAAGAGACCCAGTACTTC

v_gene: TRBV2
j_gene: TRBJ2-1
abundance: NA
d_gene: TRBD2
CDR3aa: CASSEAGSGRDNEQFF
CDR3nt: TGTGCCAGCAGTGAAGCGGGTAGCGGGAGGGACAATGAGCAGTTCTTC

v_gene: TRBV2
j_gene: TRBJ1-2
abundance: NA
d_gene: TRBD1
CDR3aa: CASRLGQGAYGYTF
CDR3nt: TGTGCCAGCAGACTAGGACAGGGGGCTTATGGCTACACCTTC

v_gene: TRBV28
j_gene: TRBJ1-2
abundance: once
d_gene: NA
CDR3aa: CASSLRQAGHYGYTF
CDR3nt: TGTGCCAGCAGTCTGAGACAGGCGGGCCACTATGGCTACACCTTC

v_gene: TRBV27
j_gene: TRBJ2-1
abundance: NA
d_gene: TRBD1
CDR3aa: CASQQGENEQFF
CDR3nt: TGTGCCAGTCAACAGGGGGAAAATGAGCAGTTCTTC

v_gene: TRBV5-1
j_gene: TRBJ2-5
abundance: NA
d_gene: NA
CDR3aa: CASSYRVGETQYF
CDR3nt: TGCGCCAGCAGCTACAGGGTGGGGGAGACCCAGTACTTC

v_gene: TRBV6-5
j_gene: TRBJ2-2
abundance: NA
d_gene: NA
CDR3aa: CASRRENTGELFF
CDR3nt: TGTGCCAGCAGACGGGAGAACACCGGGGAGCTGTTTTTT

v_gene: TRBV20-1
j_gene: TRBJ2-7
abundance: NA
d_gene: NA
CDR3aa: CSASGAYEQYF
CDR3nt: TGCAGTGCTAGTGGCGCATACGAGCAGTACTTC

v_gene: TRBV19
j_gene: TRBJ2-1
abundance: NA
d_gene: NA
CDR3aa: CASSIGVNEQFF
CDR3nt: TGTGCCAGTAGTATCGGGGTCAATGAGCAGTTCTTC

v_gene: TRBV11-2
j_gene: TRBJ2-7
abundance: NA
d_gene: NA
CDR3aa: CASSLAPAGTEPYEQYF
CDR3nt: TGTGCCAGCAGCTTAGCCCCGGCCGGGACTGAACCCTACGAGCAGTACTTC

v_gene: TRBV10-1
j_gene: TRBJ2-1
abundance: NA
d_gene: TRBD2
CDR3aa: CASSEAGLSNEQFF
CDR3nt: TGCGCCAGCAGTGAAGCGGGATTGAGCAATGAGCAGTTCTTC

v_gene: TRBV11-3
j_gene: TRBJ2-7
abundance: NA
d_gene: TRBD1
CDR3aa: CASSPTGGEQYF
CDR3nt: TGTGCCAGCAGTCCTACAGGGGGGGAGCAGTACTTC

v_gene: TRBV28
j_gene: TRBJ2-5
abundance: NA
d_gene: NA
CDR3aa: CASGRQETQYF
CDR3nt: TGTGCCTCAGGGCGCCAAGAGACCCAGTACTTC

v_gene: TRBV5-4
j_gene: TRBJ2-3
abundance: NA
d_gene: TRBD2
CDR3aa: CASSLLTTSGDTQYF
CDR3nt: TGTGCCAGCAGCTTGCTGACGACTAGCGGAGATACGCAGTATTTT

v_gene: TRBV19
j_gene: TRBJ1-1
abundance: once
d_gene: TRBD1
CDR3aa: CASSMTRGSLSQNTEAFF
CDR3nt: TGTGCCAGTAGTATGACCAGGGGGTCTCTTTCACAGAACACTGAAGCTTTCTTT

v_gene: TRBV27
j_gene: TRBJ2-7
abundance: few
d_gene: NA
CDR3aa: CASSPSRYRYEQYF
CDR3nt: TGTGCCAGCAGCCCTAGTAGGTACCGATACGAGCAGTACTTC